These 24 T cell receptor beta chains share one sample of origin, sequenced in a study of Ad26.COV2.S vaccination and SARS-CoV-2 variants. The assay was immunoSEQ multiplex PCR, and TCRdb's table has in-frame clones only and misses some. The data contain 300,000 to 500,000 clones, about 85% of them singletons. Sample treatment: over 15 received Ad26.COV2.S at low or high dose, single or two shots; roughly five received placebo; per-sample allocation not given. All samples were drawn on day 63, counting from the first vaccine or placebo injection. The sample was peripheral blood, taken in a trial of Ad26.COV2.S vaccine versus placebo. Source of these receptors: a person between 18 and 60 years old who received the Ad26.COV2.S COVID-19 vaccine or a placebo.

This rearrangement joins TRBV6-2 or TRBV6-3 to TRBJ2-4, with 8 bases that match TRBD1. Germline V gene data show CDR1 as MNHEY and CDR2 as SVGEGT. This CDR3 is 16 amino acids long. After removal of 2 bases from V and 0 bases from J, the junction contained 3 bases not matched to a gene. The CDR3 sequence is CASSYARGLAKNIQYF. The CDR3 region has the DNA TGTGCCAGCAGTTACGCCAGGGGGCTAGCCAAAAACATTCAGTACTTC.

CDR3 loop: CASSSDSGSRAEAFF. CDR3 DNA: TGCGCCAGCAGCTCGGACAGCGGAAGTAGGGCTGAAGCTTTCTTT. The rearrangement joins TRBV5-1 to TRBJ1-1, with D possibly matching TRBD1 (6 bases). The germline V gene has CDR1 SGHRS and CDR2 YFSETQ. The CDR3 loop spans 15 amino acids. Trimming took 3 bases from V and 6 from J, leaving 18 bases between them. Drawing the rest from reference TRBV5-1 and TRBJ1-1, the complete variable domain is KAGVTQTPRYLIKTRGQQVTLSCSPISGHRSVSWYQQTPGQGLQFLFEYFSETQRNKGNFPGRFSGRQFSNSRSEMNVSTLELGDSALYLCASSSDSGSRAEAFFGQGTRLTVV.

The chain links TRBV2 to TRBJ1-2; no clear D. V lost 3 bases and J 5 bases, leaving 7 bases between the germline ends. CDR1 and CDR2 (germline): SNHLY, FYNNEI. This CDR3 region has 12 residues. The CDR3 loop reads CASSERVYGYTF. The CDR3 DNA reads TGTGCCAGCAGTGAGCGTGTGTATGGCTACACCTTC.

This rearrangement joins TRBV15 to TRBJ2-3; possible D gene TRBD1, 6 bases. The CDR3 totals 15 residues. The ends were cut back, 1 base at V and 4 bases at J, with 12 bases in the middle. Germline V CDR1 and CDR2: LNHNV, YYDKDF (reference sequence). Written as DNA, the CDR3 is TGTGCCACCAGCAGAGTGGCAGGGGATGCAGATACGCAGTATTTT. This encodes CATSRVAGDADTQYF.

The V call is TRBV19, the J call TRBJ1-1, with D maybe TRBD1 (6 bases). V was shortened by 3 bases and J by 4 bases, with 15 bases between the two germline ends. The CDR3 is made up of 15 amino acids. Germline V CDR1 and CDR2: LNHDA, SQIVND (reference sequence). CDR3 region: CASSIRAGEITEAFF. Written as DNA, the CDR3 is TGTGCCAGTAGTATCAGGGCAGGGGAAATCACTGAAGCTTTCTTT.

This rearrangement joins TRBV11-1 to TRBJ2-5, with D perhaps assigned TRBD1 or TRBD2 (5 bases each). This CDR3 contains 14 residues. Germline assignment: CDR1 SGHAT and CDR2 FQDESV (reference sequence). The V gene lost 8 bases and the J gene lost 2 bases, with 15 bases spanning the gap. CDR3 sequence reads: CASRESQGQETQYF. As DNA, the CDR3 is TGTGCCAGCCGGGAATCCCAGGGACAAGAGACCCAGTACTTC.

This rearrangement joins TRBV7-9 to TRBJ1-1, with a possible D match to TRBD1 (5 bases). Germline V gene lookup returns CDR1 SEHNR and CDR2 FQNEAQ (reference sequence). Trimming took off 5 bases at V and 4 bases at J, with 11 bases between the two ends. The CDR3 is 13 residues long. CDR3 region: CASSQTGFTEAFF. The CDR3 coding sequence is TGTGCCAGCAGCCAAACAGGTTTCACTGAAGCTTTCTTT. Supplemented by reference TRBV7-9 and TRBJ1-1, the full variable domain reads DTGVSQNPRHKITKRGQNVTFRCDPISEHNRLYWYRQTLGQGPEFLTYFQNEAQLEKSRLLSDRFSAERPKGSFSTLEIQRTEQGDSAMYLCASSQTGFTEAFFGQGTRLTVV.

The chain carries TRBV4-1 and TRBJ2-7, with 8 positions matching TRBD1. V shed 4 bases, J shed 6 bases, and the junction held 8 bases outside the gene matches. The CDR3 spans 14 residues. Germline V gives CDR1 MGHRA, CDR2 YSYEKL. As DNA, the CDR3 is TGCGCCAGCAGCCGCTTGACAGGGGTGGTCGAGCAGTACTTC. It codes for CASSRLTGVVEQYF.

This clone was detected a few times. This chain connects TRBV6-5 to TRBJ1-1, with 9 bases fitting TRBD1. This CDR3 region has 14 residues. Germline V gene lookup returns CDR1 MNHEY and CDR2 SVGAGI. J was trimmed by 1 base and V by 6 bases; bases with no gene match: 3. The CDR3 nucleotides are TGTGCCAGCAGATCGGGACAGGGGAACACTGAAGCTTTCTTT. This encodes CASRSGQGNTEAFF.

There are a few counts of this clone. The CDR3 nucleotides read TGTGCCAGCAGCAAGGACCTCTTCGCCTCCTACGAGCAGTACTTC. It is translated as CASSKDLFASYEQYF. V and J are TRBV5-4 and TRBJ2-7; D gene unclear. This CDR3 contains 15 residues. The germline V gene has CDR1 SGHNT and CDR2 YYREEE (reference sequence). V was trimmed by 4 bases and J by 0 bases, leaving 14 bases between them.

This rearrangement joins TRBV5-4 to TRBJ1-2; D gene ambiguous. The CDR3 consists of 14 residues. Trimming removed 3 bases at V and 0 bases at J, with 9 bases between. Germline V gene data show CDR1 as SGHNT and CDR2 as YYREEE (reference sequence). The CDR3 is CASSSHGANYGYTF. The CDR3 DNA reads TGTGCCAGCAGCTCGCATGGGGCTAACTATGGCTACACCTTC.

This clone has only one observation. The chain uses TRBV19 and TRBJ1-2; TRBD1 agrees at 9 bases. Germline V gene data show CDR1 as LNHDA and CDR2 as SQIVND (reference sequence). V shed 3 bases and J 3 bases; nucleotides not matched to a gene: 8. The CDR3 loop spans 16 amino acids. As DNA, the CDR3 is TGTGCCAGTAGTATTACAGGGGGCGTCCCTTACTATGGCTACACCTTC. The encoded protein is CASSITGGVPYYGYTF.

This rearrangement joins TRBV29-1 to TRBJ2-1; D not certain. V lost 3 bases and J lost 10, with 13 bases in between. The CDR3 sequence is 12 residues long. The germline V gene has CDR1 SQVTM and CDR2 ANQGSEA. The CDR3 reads CSVEILGNEQFF. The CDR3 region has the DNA TGCAGCGTTGAGATACTGGGGAACGAGCAGTTCTTC.

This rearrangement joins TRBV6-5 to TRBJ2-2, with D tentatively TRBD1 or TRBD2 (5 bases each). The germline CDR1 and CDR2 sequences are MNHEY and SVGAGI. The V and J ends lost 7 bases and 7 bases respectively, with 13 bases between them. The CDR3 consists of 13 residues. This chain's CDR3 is CASNIGDGGELFF. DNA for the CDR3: TGTGCCAGCAACATAGGGGACGGCGGGGAGCTGTTTTTT.

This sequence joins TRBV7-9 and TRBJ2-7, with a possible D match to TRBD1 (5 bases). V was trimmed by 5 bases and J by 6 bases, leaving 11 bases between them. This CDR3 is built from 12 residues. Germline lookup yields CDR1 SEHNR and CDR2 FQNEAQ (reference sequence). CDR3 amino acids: CASSLSRVEQYF. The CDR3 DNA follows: TGTGCCAGCAGCCTCTCCAGGGTCGAGCAGTACTTC. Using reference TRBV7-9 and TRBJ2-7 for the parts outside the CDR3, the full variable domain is DTGVSQNPRHKITKRGQNVTFRCDPISEHNRLYWYRQTLGQGPEFLTYFQNEAQLEKSRLLSDRFSAERPKGSFSTLEIQRTEQGDSAMYLCASSLSRVEQYFGPGTRLTVT.

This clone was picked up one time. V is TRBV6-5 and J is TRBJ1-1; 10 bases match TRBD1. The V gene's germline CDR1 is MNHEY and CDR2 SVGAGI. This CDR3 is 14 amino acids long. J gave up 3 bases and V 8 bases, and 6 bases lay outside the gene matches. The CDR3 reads CASGTGEVDTEAFF. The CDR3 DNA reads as TGTGCCAGCGGGACAGGGGAGGTTGACACTGAAGCTTTCTTT.

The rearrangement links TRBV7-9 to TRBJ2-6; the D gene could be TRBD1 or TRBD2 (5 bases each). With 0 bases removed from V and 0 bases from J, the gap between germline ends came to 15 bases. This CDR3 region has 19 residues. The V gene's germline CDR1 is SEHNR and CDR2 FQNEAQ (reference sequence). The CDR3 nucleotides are TGTGCCAGCAGCTTAGCGGGGGTCCTCTATTCCTCTGGGGCCAACGTCCTGACTTTC. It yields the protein CASSLAGVLYSSGANVLTF.

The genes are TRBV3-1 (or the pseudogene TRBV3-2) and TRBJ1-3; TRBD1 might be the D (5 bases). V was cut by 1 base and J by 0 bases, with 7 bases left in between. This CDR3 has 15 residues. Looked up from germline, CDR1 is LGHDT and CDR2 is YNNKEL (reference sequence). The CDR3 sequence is CASSQGQSSGNTIYF. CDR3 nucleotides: TGTGCCAGCAGCCAAGGACAGTCCTCTGGAAACACCATATATTTT.

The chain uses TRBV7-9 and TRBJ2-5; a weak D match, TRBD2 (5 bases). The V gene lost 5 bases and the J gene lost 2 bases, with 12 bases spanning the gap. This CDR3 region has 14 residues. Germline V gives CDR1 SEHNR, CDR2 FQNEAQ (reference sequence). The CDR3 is CASSRPGYQETQYF. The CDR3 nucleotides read TGTGCCAGCAGCCGCCCGGGGTATCAAGAGACCCAGTACTTC.

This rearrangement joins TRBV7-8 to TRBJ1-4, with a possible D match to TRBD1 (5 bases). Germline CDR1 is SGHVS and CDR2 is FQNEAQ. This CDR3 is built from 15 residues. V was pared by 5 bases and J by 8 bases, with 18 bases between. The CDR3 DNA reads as TGTGCCAGCAGCCTCCCCGGGGGTGGAGGCGAAAAACTGTTTTTT. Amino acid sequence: CASSLPGGGGEKLFF.

CDR3 DNA: TGTGCCAGCAGTGACCTAGGGGGCCAGGACACCGGGGAGCTGTTTTTT. Translating it yields CASSDLGGQDTGELFF. This chain connects TRBV25-1 to TRBJ2-2; TRBD1 agrees at 7 bases. The CDR3 contains 16 residues. V shed 3 bases and J 3 bases; nucleotides not matched to a gene: 7. Germline CDR1 and CDR2: MGHDK and SYGVNS.

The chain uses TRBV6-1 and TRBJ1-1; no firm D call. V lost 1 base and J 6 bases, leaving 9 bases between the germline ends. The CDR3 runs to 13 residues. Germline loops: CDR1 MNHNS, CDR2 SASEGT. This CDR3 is CASSEVIRSEAFF. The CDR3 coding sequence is TGTGCCAGCAGTGAAGTAATCAGGTCTGAAGCTTTCTTT.

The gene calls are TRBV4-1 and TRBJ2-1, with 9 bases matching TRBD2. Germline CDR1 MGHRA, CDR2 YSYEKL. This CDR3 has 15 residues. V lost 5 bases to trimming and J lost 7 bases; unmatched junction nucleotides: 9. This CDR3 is CASSWGPSGENEQFF. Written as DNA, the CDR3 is TGCGCCAGCAGCTGGGGTCCTAGCGGGGAAAATGAGCAGTTCTTC.

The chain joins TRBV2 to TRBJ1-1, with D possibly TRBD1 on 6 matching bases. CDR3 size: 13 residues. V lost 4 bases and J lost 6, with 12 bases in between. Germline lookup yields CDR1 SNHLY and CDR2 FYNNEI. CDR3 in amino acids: CASSVIQGAEAFF. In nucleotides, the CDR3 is TGTGCCAGCAGTGTAATACAGGGCGCTGAAGCTTTCTTT.